This TCR beta chain was recorded in a study of T cell responses to AZD1222 COVID-19 vaccine (dated by TCRdb to the early 2020s). At the level of the whole study: AZD1222 recipients whose second dose came at about 4 weeks and those whose second dose came at about 12 weeks were combined into one group, since spike-specific TCR depth and breadth did not differ between the two schedules. Trial participants were enrolled into age subgroups of 18-55, 56-69 and 70-plus years, which contained around 150, 29 and 61 TCR-sequenced participants, respectively. TCR sequencing covered 230 or so trial participants: 200 to 210 given two doses of AZD1222 and around 26 given two doses of MenACWY control vaccine. General conclusions and limits of the study: Because no day 14 peak-response samples were available, repertoires were characterized only after the peak T cell response. The 56-69-year group was small, and its depth increase did not reach significance, likely because of low power. The whole spike protein was spanned by vaccine-associated CD4 TCRs, and dominant responses were seen in regions 160-218 and 743-854. Participants were mostly white British, with more females than males. The authors suggested clonal diversity may have been underestimated. After two AZD1222 doses, both the breadth and the depth of spike-specific TCRs were significantly higher than at day 0 and than in MenACWY recipients. Reportedly, almost half of the unique spike-specific TCRs recognized epitopes lying outside the regions that are mutated in the B.1.351 and B.1.1.7 variants. Conclusions about previously exposed vaccinees were limited because only six AZD1222 recipients were SARS-CoV-2 seropositive at baseline.

The V and J ends are trimmed by 3 bases and 0 bases, leaving 12 bases between them. The germline V gene specifies MDHEN as CDR1 and SYDVKM as CDR2. The CDR3 has 16 amino acids, counting the end cysteine and phenylalanine. Of the read, only the CDR3 DNA is kept; its 48 bases are in frame from base 1. In the paper's terms, the time point label means: baseline before first vaccination. Vaccinee samples were obtained from the UK trials COV001 and COV002, which included a single-blind randomized controlled phase 2/3 trial of AZD1222 (ChAdOx1 nCoV-19) in healthy adults. For TCRbeta chain sequencing, PBMC samples were collected from trial participants at day 0 and at day 28 after the second dose. The CDR3 regions of human TCRbeta chains were subjected to immunosequencing. The authors' pipeline ran thus. TCRs in the repertoires were matched against a reference library of SARS-CoV-2-specific TCRs that had been generated with the MIRA antigen-specificity platform. Breadth meant the fraction of unique TCRs that were SARS-CoV-2-associated, whereas depth meant the fraction of total T cells that were SARS-CoV-2-associated. Each spike-specific TCR was assigned to its reactive spike region and to a CD4 or CD8 class using the MIRA data. Log10-transformed breadth and depth values were compared by one-way ANOVA with Sidak's multiple comparisons tests. Here the immuneACCESS table is served through TCRdb, limited to in-frame sequences with V and J called. Missing clones are a known gap in these copies; in checked studies unresolved V genes cover under half, and the rest lacks a known reason. The DNA was the basis for D and trimming; V, J and clone size are from that table. Here the sample has roughly 130,000 clones; around 90% occur a single time. Of the sample, over 1.2% falls within the top ten clones.

Notes on this clone: Its recognized antigen is unknown. There are no base qualities to consult, and no much larger clone falls within one base.

This sequence was found in an adult in good health. The source material was peripheral blood, sampled on day 0 of AZD1222 vaccination. The chain uses TRBV28 and TRBJ1-3; the D gene cannot be named for sure. The nucleotide sequence reads TGTGCCAGCAGTTTGCCCTGGGCAGTCTCTGGAAACACCATATATTTT. The translation is CASSLPWAVSGNTIYF.